One sample yielded the 29 T cell receptor beta chains listed below, sequenced in a study of cytomegalovirus exposure and HLA in healthy donors. The PCR ran on 60 Vbeta and 13 Jbeta primers. The protocol was immunoSEQ multiplex PCR, while the TCRdb copy is restricted to in-frame clones and leaves out a portion. Seen here are 180,000 or so clones, about 82% observed once, and the top ten hold under 2%. Material for sequencing was PBMCs. The origin of the receptors is a man younger than 35 in good health and CMV-seronegative.

The chain carries TRBV29-1 and TRBJ2-3; 9 bases line up with TRBD2. Germline values: CDR1 SQVTM, CDR2 ANQGSEA. This CDR3 comprises 12 residues. V lost 4 bases and J lost 7; bases outside the gene matches: 3. CDR3 in amino acids: CSVVSGSYTQYF. In DNA form, the CDR3 reads TGCAGCGTTGTTAGCGGGAGTTATACGCAGTATTTT.

The CDR3 DNA reads as TGTGCCAGCAGCGTAGATCCGGCGGGAGGGCTTTACAATGAGCAGTTCTTC. Protein product: CASSVDPAGGLYNEQFF. This chain joins TRBV9 and TRBJ2-1; 9 nucleotides agree with TRBD2. Trimming removed 0 bases from V and 4 bases from J; junction bases left unmatched: 8. The CDR3 extends over 17 amino acids. CDR1 is SGDLS, CDR2 YYNGEE, per germline.

This rearrangement joins TRBV28 to TRBJ1-2; 9 positions agree with TRBD1. Germline CDR1 reads MDHEN; CDR2 reads SYDVKM. The CDR3 is made up of 16 amino acids. V shed 4 bases, J shed 6 bases, and the junction held 12 bases outside the gene matches. The CDR3 loop is CASSSTGTGFSHGYTF. In DNA form, the CDR3 reads TGTGCCAGCAGTTCTACCGGGACAGGGTTCTCCCATGGCTACACCTTC.

This clone showed up just a few times. The CDR3 loop reads CASSLGSYGYTF. The CDR3 bases are TGTGCCAGCAGCTTAGGGAGCTATGGCTACACCTTC. This rearrangement joins TRBV7-2 to TRBJ1-2; no reliable D call. Germline assignment: CDR1 SGHTA and CDR2 FQGNSA. The CDR3 has 12 amino acids. V was cut by 1 base and J by 4 bases, with 4 bases left in between.

This clone was seen many times. The chain joins TRBV5-4 to TRBJ2-7, with D unclear. Germline V gene sequence: CDR1 SGHNT, CDR2 YYREEE (reference sequence). Between the trimmed V and J ends, which lost 2 bases and 6 bases, there was a span of 9 bases. The CDR3 extends over 12 amino acids. The CDR3 here is CASSFTKVEQYF. The CDR3 nucleotides are TGTGCCAGCAGCTTTACTAAGGTCGAGCAGTACTTC.

The rearrangement links TRBV28 to TRBJ1-6, with 8 bases identical to TRBD1. V trimming: 2 bases; J trimming: 7 bases; junction bases outside the gene matches: 4. Germline V gene lookup returns CDR1 MDHEN and CDR2 SYDVKM. The CDR3 is 15 residues long. CDR3 coding DNA: TGTGCCAGCAGTTTAAGGACAGGGTACAATTCACCCCTCCACTTT. Its translation is CASSLRTGYNSPLHF.

CDR3 sequence reads: CASSLVQVTGSEQFF. The CDR3 DNA is TGTGCCAGCAGCTTGGTTCAGGTGACAGGGAGTGAGCAGTTCTTC. This chain joins TRBV5-4 and TRBJ2-1; 7 nucleotides match TRBD1. Germline V gene data show CDR1 as SGHNT and CDR2 as YYREEE (reference sequence). J gave up 9 bases and V 0 bases, and 9 bases lay outside the gene matches. The CDR3 length is 15 residues.

The rearrangement links TRBV4-2 to TRBJ2-7, with TRBD2 as a possible D gene (5 bases). This CDR3 is 15 amino acids long. CDR1 is LGHNA, CDR2 YNFKEQ, per germline. The germline V and J ends were trimmed by 0 bases and 1 base, with 10 bases remaining between them. The chain's CDR3 is CASSQERVISYEQYF. CDR3 DNA: TGTGCCAGCAGCCAAGAGAGGGTAATTTCCTACGAGCAGTACTTC.

This clone occurred a few times. V is TRBV7-3 and J is TRBJ1-1, with D possibly matching TRBD1 (5 bases). Deletions cut 2 bases from V and 0 bases from J, with 10 bases between. The CDR3 totals 15 residues. Germline V lookup: CDR1 SGHTA, CDR2 FQGTGA. For the CDR3, the DNA is TGTGCCAGCAGCTTAGAGCGGGGGGTGAACACTGAAGCTTTCTTT. Its translation is CASSLERGVNTEAFF.

The rearrangement uses TRBV30 and TRBJ1-1; D gene unclear. The CDR3 extends over 10 amino acids. The germline V and J ends were trimmed by 3 bases and 11 bases, with 10 bases remaining between them. Germline-derived CDR1 and CDR2 are GTSNPN and SVGIG (reference sequence). CDR3 sequence (DNA): TGTGCCTGGAGCACTATCCCGGCTTTCTTT. Translating it yields CAWSTIPAFF.

This chain links TRBV27 with TRBJ2-7; D may be TRBD1 (5 bases). The germline gives CDR1 MNHEY, CDR2 SMNVEV (reference sequence). Trimming took off 5 bases at V and 6 bases at J, with 17 bases between the two ends. The CDR3 consists of 14 residues. The CDR3 protein is CASSPRQGIREQYF. In DNA, the CDR3 is TGTGCCAGCAGTCCGCGGCAGGGTATCCGCGAGCAGTACTTC.

This chain connects TRBV6-4 to TRBJ2-1, with TRBD1 matching 8 bases. CDR3 length: 14 residues. CDR1 is MRHNA and CDR2 is SNTAGT in the germline V gene. V lost 2 bases to trimming and J lost 4 bases; unmatched junction nucleotides: 1. The CDR3 DNA follows: TGTGCCAGCAGTGACGGGACAGGTTACAATGAGCAGTTCTTC. Its translation is CASSDGTGYNEQFF.

The gene calls are TRBV28 and TRBJ2-1; TRBD1 matches at 9 bases. This CDR3 has 15 amino acids. The ends lost 3 bases at V and 7 bases at J; junction bases unmatched: 7. From germline, CDR1 is MDHEN and CDR2 SYDVKM. In DNA form, the CDR3 reads TGTGCCAGCAGTTTCTCGGGACAGGGAGGTAATGAGCAGTTCTTC. It codes for CASSFSGQGGNEQFF.

This chain connects TRBV7-8 to TRBJ1-3; D is possibly TRBD1 (5 bases). There are 18 residues in the CDR3. V was pared by 1 base and J by 0 bases, with 16 bases between. The germline CDR1 and CDR2 sequences are SGHVS and FQNEAQ. The CDR3 nucleotides are TGTGCCAGCAGCTTAGGGTGGCAAGGGAGGGGCTCTGGAAACACCATATATTTT. Amino acid sequence: CASSLGWQGRGSGNTIYF. Full variable domain (missing parts from reference TRBV7-8 and TRBJ1-3): GAGVSQSPRYKVAKRGQDVALRCDPISGHVSLFWYQQALGQGPEFLTYFQNEAQLDKSGLPSDRFFAERPEGSVSTLKIQRTQQEDSAVYLCASSLGWQGRGSGNTIYFGEGSWLTVV.

The chain carries TRBV5-1 and TRBJ2-1, with unresolved D. Germline-derived CDR1 and CDR2 are SGHRS and YFSETQ. Trimming took off 0 bases at V and 1 base at J, with 14 bases between the two ends. The CDR3 totals 17 residues. CDR3 protein: CASSLGLVGWSYNEQFF. Written as DNA, the CDR3 is TGCGCCAGCAGCTTGGGGCTGGTCGGGTGGTCCTACAATGAGCAGTTCTTC. The full variable domain, its missing parts supplied by reference TRBV5-1 and TRBJ2-1, is KAGVTQTPRYLIKTRGQQVTLSCSPISGHRSVSWYQQTPGQGLQFLFEYFSETQRNKGNFPGRFSGRQFSNSRSEMNVSTLELGDSALYLCASSLGLVGWSYNEQFFGPGTRLTVL.

This chain connects TRBV29-1 to TRBJ1-1; TRBD1 matches 8 bases. CDR3 length: 14 residues. J lost 3 bases, V lost 5 bases, and 8 bases had no gene match. Germline-derived CDR1 and CDR2 are SQVTM and ANQGSEA. DNA of the CDR3: TGCAGCGTTCGGGAGGCAGGGGGCTACACTGAAGCTTTCTTT. Protein sequence: CSVREAGGYTEAFF.

This chain links TRBV28 with TRBJ1-2; weak D call: TRBD1 (5 bases). The CDR3 sequence is 14 residues long. The V end was cut by 7 bases, the J end by 4 bases, with 16 bases between. Germline CDR1 reads MDHEN; CDR2 reads SYDVKM. In DNA form, the CDR3 reads TGTGCCAGCATTCAGGGTGGAGTTGGCTATGGCTACACCTTC. This sequence encodes CASIQGGVGYGYTF.

The chain recombines TRBV6-1 with TRBJ2-3; 14 nucleotides align to TRBD2. With 4 bases clipped from V and 4 bases from J, the junction kept 7 bases outside the gene matches. CDR1 and CDR2 from the germline V gene are MNHNS and SASEGT. CDR3 length: 17 amino acids. The CDR3 region is CASSGLAGGAGADTQYF. In DNA, the CDR3 is TGTGCCAGCAGTGGACTAGCGGGGGGGGCGGGGGCAGATACGCAGTATTTT.

The chain couples TRBV18 to TRBJ1-3; TRBD1 matches 8 bases. Germline V gene sequence: CDR1 KGHSH, CDR2 LQKENI. J was trimmed by 0 bases and V by 4 bases; bases with no gene match: 8. The CDR3 runs 17 residues. CDR3 region: CASSRRGQDYSGNTIYF. The CDR3 nucleotides read TGTGCCAGCTCACGACGGGGACAGGACTACTCTGGAAACACCATATATTTT.

The table lists this clone with a few counts. The sample has other DNA sequences that encode this CDR3 too. The chain couples TRBV30 to TRBJ1-2; weak D call: TRBD1 (5 bases). This CDR3 is built from 12 residues. Looked up from germline, CDR1 is GTSNPN and CDR2 is SVGIG (reference sequence). V dropped 0 bases and J dropped 8 bases, with 10 bases sitting between them. The CDR3: CAWSVMGGGYTF. The CDR3, as DNA: TGTGCCTGGAGTGTAATGGGGGGGGGCTACACCTTC.

The chain employs TRBV15 and TRBJ1-5; D is undetermined. V was clipped by 5 bases and J by 6 bases, with 11 bases between them. The CDR3 is 13 residues long. The germline gives CDR1 LNHNV, CDR2 YYDKDF (reference sequence). The CDR3 DNA reads as TGTGCCACCAGCGCGGTCCCACGTCAGCCCCAGCATTTT. It yields the protein CATSAVPRQPQHF.

This chain uses TRBV6-4 with TRBJ1-1, with 11 bases matching TRBD1. The V segment lost 5 bases and the J segment 2 bases; nucleotides outside the gene matches: 10. CDR1 MRHNA and CDR2 SNTAGT come from the germline V gene. The length of the CDR3 is 17 residues. This CDR3 reads CASSPTGTGGVNTEAFF. As DNA, the CDR3 is TGTGCCAGCAGTCCGACCGGGACAGGGGGTGTTAACACTGAAGCTTTCTTT.

The rearrangement joins TRBV5-1 to TRBJ2-2, with D possibly TRBD2 on 6 matching bases. Germline CDR1 reads SGHRS; CDR2 reads YFSETQ. There are 14 residues in the CDR3. Trimming cost V 1 base and J 5 bases, with 9 bases left between them. The CDR3 nucleotides read TGCGCCAGCAGCTTGTGGGGGGAGACCGGGGAGCTGTTTTTT. Its translation: CASSLWGETGELFF.

This clone was observed a few times. The chain has TRBV27 and TRBJ2-7, with D possibly TRBD2 on 6 matching bases. CDR1 and CDR2 from the germline V gene are MNHEY and SMNVEV (reference sequence). This CDR3 region has 14 residues. The V end was cut by 2 bases, the J end by 9 bases, with 17 bases between. For the CDR3, the DNA is TGTGCCAGCAGTTTAGGGGGTTCGGGACTTGGGCAGTACTTC. Its translation: CASSLGGSGLGQYF.

The J gene is TRBJ2-7, the V gene TRBV5-4; the D gene is possibly TRBD1 (6 bases). The CDR3 has 14 amino acids. The V gene lost 2 bases and the J gene lost 6 bases, with 15 bases spanning the gap. Germline-derived CDR1 and CDR2 are SGHNT and YYREEE (reference sequence). CDR3 sequence: CASSFSGTLREQYF. The DNA for the CDR3 is TGTGCCAGCAGCTTCTCCGGGACACTACGCGAGCAGTACTTC.

The rearrangement uses TRBV5-1 and TRBJ2-2; 10 nucleotides match TRBD1. The CDR3 is made up of 14 amino acids. V lost 3 bases, J lost 6 bases, and 2 bases stayed unmatched. Germline CDR1 SGHRS, CDR2 YFSETQ. CDR3 region: CASSSGQGAGELFF. The CDR3 DNA is TGCGCCAGCAGCTCCGGACAGGGGGCCGGGGAGCTGTTTTTT.

The genes are TRBV11-2 and TRBJ1-1; D is undetermined. Per the germline V gene, CDR1 is SGHAT and CDR2 is FQNNGV. This CDR3 contains 15 residues. V was pared by 7 bases and J by 3 bases, with 18 bases between. In DNA form, the CDR3 reads TGTGCCAGCACCCAGGATTTTTCGGGGTACACTGAAGCTTTCTTT. Protein product: CASTQDFSGYTEAFF. Full variable domain (rest looked up from reference TRBV11-2 and TRBJ1-1): EAGVAQSPRYKIIEKRQSVAFWCNPISGHATLYWYQQILGQGPKLLIQFQNNGVVDDSQLPKDRFSAERLKGVDSTLKIQPAKLEDSAVYLCASTQDFSGYTEAFFGQGTRLTVV.

This chain uses TRBV5-1 with TRBJ2-5; 10 bases align to TRBD1. V was clipped by 3 bases and J by 4 bases; unmatched bases: 15. CDR1 is SGHRS and CDR2 is YFSETQ in the germline V gene. CDR3 size: 18 residues. The CDR3 DNA sequence: TGCGCCAGCAGCTGGGGACAGGGGAGCCGAGTGGGGTCAGAGACCCAGTACTTC. This codes for CASSWGQGSRVGSETQYF.

The rearrangement links TRBV27 to TRBJ1-1; D is unclear. The germline V and J ends were trimmed by 3 bases and 8 bases, with 16 bases remaining between them. Germline V lookup: CDR1 MNHEY, CDR2 SMNVEV (reference sequence). The CDR3 runs 14 residues. CDR3 sequence reads: CASSFWGARFEAFF. The DNA of the CDR3 is TGTGCCAGCAGTTTCTGGGGAGCTCGTTTCGAAGCTTTCTTT.